This T cell receptor (beta chain) was sequenced for a study of vaccination effects on CD4 cells after COVID-19. Overall study: A couple of convalescent donors provided samples 16 days and one week before vaccination. Study findings and constraints: Convalescents' post-vaccination spike-reactive clones were chiefly new, vaccine-induced ones.

CDR3 length: 14 amino acids. CDR1 and CDR2 from the germline V gene are SGHNT and YYREEE (reference sequence). Trimming cost V 3 bases and J 5 bases, with 11 bases left between them. Repertoires were generated with immunoSEQ multiplex PCR, while TCRdb's copy carries only in-frame clones and drops some. Of about 19,000 clones listed, around 74% are singletons. Details on this clone: Its antigen is not identified.

With the ViraFEST assay, the study expanded antigen-specific CD4+ T cells using viral peptide pools, then sequenced them. When 10 to 11 days of culture had elapsed, CD4+ T cells were isolated. Convalescent patients had PCR-confirmed SARS-CoV-2 infection between March and December 2020. The receptor's source is a human donor who had a prior SARS-CoV-2 infection. The sample was CD4+ T cells from PBMCs cultured with SARS-CoV-2 spike peptides, taken before COVID-19 vaccination. The V and J genes are TRBV5-4 and TRBJ2-2, with D possibly being TRBD1 (5 bases). The CDR3 region is CASSSPAGTGELFF. Here the CDR3 DNA reads TGTGCCAGCAGCTCCCCGGCAGGGACCGGGGAGCTGTTTTTT. Using reference TRBV5-4 and TRBJ2-2 for the parts outside the CDR3, the full variable domain is ETGVTQSPTHLIKTRGQQVTLRCSSQSGHNTVSWYQQALGQGPQFIFQYYREEENGRGNFPPRFSGLQFPNYSSELNVNALELDDSALYLCASSSPAGTGELFFGEGSRLTVL.